Presented here are 20 T cell receptor beta chains from one specimen sequenced in a study of post-analysis software for immune sequencing data (dated by TCRdb to 2014 to 2015). General findings and caveats noted by the study authors: Patients showed significantly higher frequencies than controls for about five TRBV segments, among them TRBV5-6, TRBV5-1 and TRBV20-1.

Library creation used PCR. TCRdb lists the instrument as Illumina HiSeq 2500. To reduce PCR and sequencing biases, unique molecular identifiers were built into the TCR beta cDNA libraries. The public sequencing data were trimmed at Q25 with fastp and processed into clonotypes with MiXCR by TCRdb, which kept only in-frame beta chains. Rows are combined by CDR3 protein, so each entry shows the most common genes and DNA. The sample table shows more than 500,000 distinct CDR3 sequences, and around a third are seen once. The ten largest account for under 7% of the sample. Their target antigens are unknown. Sequenced material: blood. These receptors were collected from a girl aged 2-17 years with multiple sclerosis.

This sequence joins TRBV5-1 and TRBJ2-1; TRBD2 aligns across 8 bases. TRBJ2-7 explains the end of the DNA better; the J call may be wrong. The germline V gene has CDR1 SGHRS and CDR2 YFSETQ. The CDR3 length is 15 residues. CDR3: CASSLEGTRMYEQYF. The CDR3 coding sequence is TGCGCCAGCAGCTTGGAAGGGACTAGGATGTACGAGCAGTACTTC.

This clonotype was detected only a few times. V usage is TRBV4-1 and J usage is TRBJ2-3, with 9 nucleotides matching TRBD1. Germline V lookup: CDR1 MGHRA, CDR2 YSYEKL. The ends lost 0 bases at V and 0 bases at J; junction bases unmatched: 1. The CDR3 totals 16 residues. CDR3 in amino acids: CASSQEGQGSTDTQYF. Here the CDR3 DNA reads TGCGCCAGCAGCCAAGAAGGACAGGGGAGCACAGATACGCAGTATTTT.

This sequence joins TRBV20-1 and TRBJ1-2, with TRBD1 as a possible D gene (6 bases). CDR1 is DFQATT, CDR2 SNEGSKA, per germline (reference sequence). This CDR3 is 14 amino acids long. Trimming left V 4 bases short and J 0 bases short, with 12 bases between. CDR3 coding DNA: TGCAGTGCTAATATCCCAGGGGCTAACTATGGCTACACCTTC. Protein sequence: CSANIPGANYGYTF.

The genes are TRBV11-2 and TRBJ2-5; 9 nucleotides align to TRBD2. Germline assignment: CDR1 SGHAT and CDR2 FQNNGV. The ends lost 5 bases at V and 4 bases at J; junction bases unmatched: 8. The CDR3 spans 15 residues. The CDR3 here is CASSRTSVRVETQYF. In DNA form, the CDR3 reads TGTGCCAGCAGCCGGACTAGCGTTCGCGTAGAGACCCAGTACTTC.

The chain uses TRBV10-3 and TRBJ2-6; weak D call: TRBD2 (6 bases). The CDR3 sequence is 16 residues long. Germline CDR1 is ENHRY and CDR2 is SYGVKD. The V end was cut by 3 bases, the J end by 3 bases, with 12 bases between. The DNA of the CDR3 is TGTGCCATCAGTGACATCGGGACTTTTGGGGCCAACGTCCTGACTTTC. It codes for CAISDIGTFGANVLTF.

This clonotype was detected only a few times. The chain links TRBV3-1 to TRBJ1-6; 7 bases align to TRBD1. Per germline, CDR1 LGHDT and CDR2 YNNKEL (reference sequence). Germline trimming cut 3 bases from V and 10 bases from J; bases unmatched to any gene: 6. The CDR3 spans 14 residues. The CDR3 reads CASSHGTVNSPLHF. The CDR3 bases are TGTGCCAGCAGCCACGGGACAGTGAACTCACCCCTCCACTTT.

A few counts support this clonotype. This sequence joins TRBV28 and TRBJ2-1; no clear D gene. V was trimmed by 1 base and J by 0 bases, leaving 7 bases between them. The CDR3 has 15 residues. The germline gives CDR1 MDHEN, CDR2 SYDVKM. The CDR3 nucleotides are TGTGCCAGCAGTTTATTGACGAGCTCCTACAATGAGCAGTTCTTC. Amino acids: CASSLLTSSYNEQFF.

The genes are TRBV4-1 and TRBJ2-3; TRBD1 is a possible D gene (5 bases). Trimming removed 3 bases from V and 0 bases from J, with 16 bases in between. Germline-derived CDR1 and CDR2 are MGHRA and YSYEKL. The CDR3 contains 17 residues. This CDR3 reads CASSHVYGRASTDTQYF. The CDR3 bases are TGCGCCAGCAGCCACGTCTACGGCAGGGCCAGCACAGATACGCAGTATTTT.

This sequence joins TRBV6-1 and TRBJ1-1, with D maybe TRBD1 (6 bases). Germline-derived CDR1 and CDR2 are MNHNS and SASEGT. Trimming took off 8 bases at V and 5 bases at J, with 15 bases between the two ends. There are 13 residues in the CDR3. The CDR3 region is CASALVGGTEAFF. Here the CDR3 DNA reads TGTGCCAGCGCCCTAGTAGGGGGGACTGAAGCTTTCTTT.

The V call is TRBV5-1, the J call TRBJ2-2; TRBD1 agrees at 8 bases. CDR3 length: 15 residues. Germline CDR1 is SGHRS and CDR2 is YFSETQ. The V segment lost 0 bases and the J segment 4 bases; nucleotides outside the gene matches: 2. CDR3 sequence reads: CASSLADRGTGELFF. CDR3 DNA sequence: TGCGCCAGCAGCTTGGCAGACAGGGGCACCGGGGAGCTGTTTTTT.

This sequence joins TRBV5-6 and TRBJ2-5; 9 bases align to TRBD1. This CDR3 spans 16 amino acids. The trim removed 2 bases at V and 2 bases at J, leaving 7 bases unmatched. Germline CDR1 reads SGHDT; CDR2 reads YYEEEE. The CDR3, as DNA: TGTGCCAGCAGCTTCAGGGACAGGGAATTTCAAGAGACCCAGTACTTC. Amino acids: CASSFRDREFQETQYF. Variable domain in full (rest from reference TRBV5-6 and TRBJ2-5): DAGVTQSPTHLIKTRGQQVTLRCSPKSGHDTVSWYQQALGQGPQFIFQYYEEEERQRGNFPDRFSGHQFPNYSSELNVNALLLGDSALYLCASSFRDREFQETQYFGPGTRLLVL.

V is TRBV12-3 or TRBV12-4 and J is TRBJ2-7; 9 positions agree with TRBD1. The ends lost 6 bases at V and 1 base at J; junction bases unmatched: 7. This CDR3 has 15 residues. For the CDR3, the DNA is TGTGCCAGCAGCCCGGGGACAGGGATATCCTACGAGCAGTACTTC. Translation: CASSPGTGISYEQYF.

The rearrangement links TRBV7-3 to TRBJ2-7, with 8 positions matching TRBD2. The J call may be in error: the DNA end matches TRBJ2-5 better. The CDR3 spans 16 residues. Germline loops: CDR1 SGHTA, CDR2 FQGTGA. The CDR3 protein is CASSLAGGVFGETQYF. The DNA of the CDR3 is TGTGCCAGCAGCTTAGCGGGGGGAGTGTTCGGAGAGACCCAGTACTTC.

The chain combines TRBV5-1 with TRBJ2-1; 11 positions agree with TRBD2. The CDR3 runs 17 residues. The V and J ends lost 0 bases and 4 bases, in that order; junction bases with no gene match: 6. CDR1 and CDR2 from the germline V gene are SGHRS and YFSETQ. The CDR3 sequence: CASSLVISGGGYNEQFF. In DNA form, the CDR3 reads TGCGCCAGCAGCTTGGTTATTAGCGGGGGGGGTTACAATGAGCAGTTCTTC.

The gene calls are TRBV7-2 and TRBJ1-2; D call uncertain. Germline CDR1 is SGHTA and CDR2 is FQGNSA. Trimming took off 5 bases at V and 5 bases at J, with 15 bases between the two ends. The CDR3 sequence is 14 residues long. The chain's CDR3 is CASSHNLGWYGYTF. The CDR3 DNA sequence: TGTGCCAGCAGCCACAACCTCGGTTGGTATGGCTACACCTTC. Combining the CDR3 with reference TRBV7-2 and TRBJ1-2 gives the whole variable domain GAGVSQSPSNKVTEKGKDVELRCDPISGHTALYWYRQSLGQGLEFLIYFQGNSAPDKSGLPSDRFSAERTGGSVSTLTIQRTQQEDSAVYLCASSHNLGWYGYTFGSGTRLTVV.

The chain carries TRBV29-1 and TRBJ1-1, with 8 bases that match TRBD1. The CDR3 loop spans 16 amino acids. The V gene's germline CDR1 is SQVTM and CDR2 ANQGSEA. Germline trimming cut 4 bases from V and 0 bases from J; bases unmatched to any gene: 10. The CDR3 coding sequence is TGCAGCGTTGGGACAGGGAAGCGCCACATGAACACTGAAGCTTTCTTT. Its protein is CSVGTGKRHMNTEAFF.

This clonotype has ten or more counts. The genes are TRBV29-1 and TRBJ2-1; TRBD1 matches 9 bases. Losses at the gene ends were 6 bases for V and 5 bases for J; bases not matched to a gene: 8. The germline V gene encodes CDR1 SQVTM and CDR2 ANQGSEA. The CDR3 loop spans 14 amino acids. CDR3 nucleotide sequence: TGCAGCGTCCTCCGGGACAGGGACAACAATGAGCAGTTCTTC. Amino acids: CSVLRDRDNNEQFF.

The rearrangement links TRBV27 to TRBJ2-3, with TRBD1 identical over 9 bases. There are 17 residues in the CDR3. V lost 4 bases and J lost 4; bases outside the gene matches: 12. CDR1 is MNHEY, CDR2 SMNVEV, per germline (reference sequence). The CDR3 nucleotides are TGTGCCAGCAGTTCCTTTCCAGGACAGGGGTTTCCAGATACGCAGTATTTT. Translating gives CASSSFPGQGFPDTQYF.

The table lists this clonotype with a few counts. The rearrangement uses TRBV7-3 and TRBJ2-4; no firm D call. The better agreement between TRBJ2-7 and the DNA end casts doubt on the J call. Germline CDR1 SGHTA, CDR2 FQGTGA. The CDR3 is 13 amino acids. As DNA, the CDR3 is TGTGCCAGCAGCTTAAAAGGGAACTCCGAGCAGTACTTC. Protein: CASSLKGNSEQYF.

This chain uses TRBV3-1 with TRBJ2-5, with D tentatively TRBD2 (6 bases). Germline CDR1 is LGHDT and CDR2 is YNNKEL (reference sequence). The V end lost 4 bases, the J end lost 2 bases, and 32 bases lay between the germline ends. The CDR3 spans 21 residues. CDR3 sequence reads: CASSPRDGYRDSRQAQETQYF. The CDR3 DNA follows: TGTGCCAGCAGCCCTCGCGACGGTTACCGGGACTCAAGACAAGCACAAGAGACCCAGTACTTC.